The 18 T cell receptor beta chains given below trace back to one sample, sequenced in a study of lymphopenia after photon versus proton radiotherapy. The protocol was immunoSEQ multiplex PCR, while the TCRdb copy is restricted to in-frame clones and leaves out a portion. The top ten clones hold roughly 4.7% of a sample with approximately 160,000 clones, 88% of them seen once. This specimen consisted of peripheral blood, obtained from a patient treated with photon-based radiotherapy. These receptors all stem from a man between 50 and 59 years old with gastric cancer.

The CDR3 is CASSLVNYGYTF. CDR3 sequence (DNA): TGTGCCAGCAGCTTGGTAAACTATGGCTACACCTTC. The chain couples TRBV7-2 to TRBJ1-2; D ambiguous. This CDR3 comprises 12 residues. Germline V gives CDR1 SGHTA, CDR2 FQGNSA. V dropped 3 bases and J dropped 2 bases, with 4 bases sitting between them. Complete variable domain (other parts from reference TRBV7-2 and TRBJ1-2): GAGVSQSPSNKVTEKGKDVELRCDPISGHTALYWYRQSLGQGLEFLIYFQGNSAPDKSGLPSDRFSAERTGGSVSTLTIQRTQQEDSAVYLCASSLVNYGYTFGSGTRLTVV.

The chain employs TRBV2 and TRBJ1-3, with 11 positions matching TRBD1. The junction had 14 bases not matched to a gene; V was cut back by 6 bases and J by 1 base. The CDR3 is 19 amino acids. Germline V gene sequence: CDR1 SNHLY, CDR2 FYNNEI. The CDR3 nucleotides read TGTGCCAGCAGGAGACTTAGGACAGGGGGCGCCGGGTCTGGAAACACCATATATTTT. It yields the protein CASRRLRTGGAGSGNTIYF.

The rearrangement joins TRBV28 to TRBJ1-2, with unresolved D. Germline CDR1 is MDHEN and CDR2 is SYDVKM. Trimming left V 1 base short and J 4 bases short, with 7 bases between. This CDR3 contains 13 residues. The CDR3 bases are TGTGCCAGCAGTTTATATAAGGCCTATGGCTACACCTTC. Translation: CASSLYKAYGYTF.

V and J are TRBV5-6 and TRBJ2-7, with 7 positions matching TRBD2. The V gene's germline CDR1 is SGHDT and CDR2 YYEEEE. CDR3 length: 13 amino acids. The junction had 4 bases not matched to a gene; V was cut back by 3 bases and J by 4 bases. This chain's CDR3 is CASSWGDYYEQYF. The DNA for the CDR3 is TGTGCCAGCAGCTGGGGGGACTATTACGAGCAGTACTTC.

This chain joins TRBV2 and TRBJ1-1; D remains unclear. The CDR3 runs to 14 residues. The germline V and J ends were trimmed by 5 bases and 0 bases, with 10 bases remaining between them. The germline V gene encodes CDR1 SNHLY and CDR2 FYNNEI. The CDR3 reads CASSPNALNTEAFF. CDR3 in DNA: TGTGCCAGCAGTCCGAACGCTCTGAACACTGAAGCTTTCTTT.

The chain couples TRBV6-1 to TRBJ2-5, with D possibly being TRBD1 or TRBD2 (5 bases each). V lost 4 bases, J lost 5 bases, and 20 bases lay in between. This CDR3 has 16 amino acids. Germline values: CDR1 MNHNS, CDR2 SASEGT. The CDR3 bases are TGTGCCAGCAGTGGGCGGGCAGGGTCGGTCGGGGAGACCCAGTACTTC. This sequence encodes CASSGRAGSVGETQYF.

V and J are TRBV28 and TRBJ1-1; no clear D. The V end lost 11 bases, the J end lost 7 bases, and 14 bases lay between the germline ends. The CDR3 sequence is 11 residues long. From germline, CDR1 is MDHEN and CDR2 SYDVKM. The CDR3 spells CAGTNSREAFF. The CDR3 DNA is TGTGCCGGAACAAATTCCCGTGAAGCTTTCTTT. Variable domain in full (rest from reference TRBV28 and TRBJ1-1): DVKVTQSSRYLVKRTGEKVFLECVQDMDHENMFWYRQDPGLGLRLIYFSYDVKMKEKGDIPEGYSVSREKKERFSLILESASTNQTSMYLCAGTNSREAFFGQGTRLTVV.

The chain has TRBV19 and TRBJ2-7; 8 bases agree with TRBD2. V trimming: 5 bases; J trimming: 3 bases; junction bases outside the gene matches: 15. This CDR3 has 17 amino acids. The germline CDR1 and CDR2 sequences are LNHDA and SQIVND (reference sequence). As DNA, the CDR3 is TGTGCCAGTAGTCCCCGGTGGGTAGCGGGATCCCTCTACGAGCAGTACTTC. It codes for CASSPRWVAGSLYEQYF. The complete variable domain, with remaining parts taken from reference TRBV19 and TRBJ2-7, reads DGGITQSPKYLFRKEGQNVTLSCEQNLNHDAMYWYRQDPGQGLRLIYYSQIVNDFQKGDIAEGYSVSREKKESFPLTVTSAQKNPTAFYLCASSPRWVAGSLYEQYFGPGTRLTVT.

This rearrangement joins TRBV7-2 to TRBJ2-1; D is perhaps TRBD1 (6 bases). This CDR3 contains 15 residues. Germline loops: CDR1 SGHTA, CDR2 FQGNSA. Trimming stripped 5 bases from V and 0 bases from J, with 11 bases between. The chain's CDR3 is CASSPTGFSYNEQFF. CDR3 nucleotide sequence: TGTGCCAGCAGCCCCACAGGGTTCTCCTACAATGAGCAGTTCTTC.

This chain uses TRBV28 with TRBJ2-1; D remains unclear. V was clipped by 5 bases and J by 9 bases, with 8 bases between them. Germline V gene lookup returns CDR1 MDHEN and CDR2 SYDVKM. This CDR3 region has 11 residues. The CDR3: CASSLDSEQFF. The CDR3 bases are TGTGCCAGCAGTCTAGATAGTGAGCAGTTCTTC.

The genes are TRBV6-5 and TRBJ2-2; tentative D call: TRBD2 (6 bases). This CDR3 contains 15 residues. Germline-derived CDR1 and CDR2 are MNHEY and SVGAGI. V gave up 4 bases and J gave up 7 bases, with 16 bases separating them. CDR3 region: CASSFGGSFGGELFF. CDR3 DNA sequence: TGTGCCAGCAGTTTCGGAGGGTCATTCGGCGGGGAGCTGTTTTTT.

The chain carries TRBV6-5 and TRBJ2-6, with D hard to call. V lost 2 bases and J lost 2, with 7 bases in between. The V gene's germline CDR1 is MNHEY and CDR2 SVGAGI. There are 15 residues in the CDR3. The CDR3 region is CASSYRTAGANVLTF. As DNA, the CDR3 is TGTGCCAGCAGTTACAGGACCGCTGGGGCCAACGTCCTGACTTTC.

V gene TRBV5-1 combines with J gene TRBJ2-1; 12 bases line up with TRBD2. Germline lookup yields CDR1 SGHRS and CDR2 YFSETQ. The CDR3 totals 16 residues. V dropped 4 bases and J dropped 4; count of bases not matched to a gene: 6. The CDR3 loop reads CASSLPTSGGYNEQFF. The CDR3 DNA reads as TGCGCCAGCAGCCTACCGACTAGCGGGGGTTACAATGAGCAGTTCTTC.

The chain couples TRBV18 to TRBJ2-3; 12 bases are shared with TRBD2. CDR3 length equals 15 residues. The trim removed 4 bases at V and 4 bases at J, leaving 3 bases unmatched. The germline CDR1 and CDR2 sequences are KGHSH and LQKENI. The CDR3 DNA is TGTGCCAGCTCACAGACTAGCGGGAGACCAGATACGCAGTATTTT. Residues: CASSQTSGRPDTQYF.

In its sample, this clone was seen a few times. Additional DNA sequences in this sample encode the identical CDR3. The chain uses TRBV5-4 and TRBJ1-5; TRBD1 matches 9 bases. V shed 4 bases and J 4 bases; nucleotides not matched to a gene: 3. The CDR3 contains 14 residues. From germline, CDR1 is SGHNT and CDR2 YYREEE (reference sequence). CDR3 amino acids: CASSLGTGNQPQHF. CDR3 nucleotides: TGTGCCAGCAGCCTAGGGACAGGGAATCAGCCCCAGCATTTT.

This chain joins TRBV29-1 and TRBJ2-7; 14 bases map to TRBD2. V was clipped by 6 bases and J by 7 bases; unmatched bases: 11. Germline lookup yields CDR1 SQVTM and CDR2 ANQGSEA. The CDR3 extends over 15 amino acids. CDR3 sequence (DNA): TGCAGCGTGAAGGGGACTAGCGGGGGCCGGGAGGAGCAGTACTTC. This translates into CSVKGTSGGREEQYF.

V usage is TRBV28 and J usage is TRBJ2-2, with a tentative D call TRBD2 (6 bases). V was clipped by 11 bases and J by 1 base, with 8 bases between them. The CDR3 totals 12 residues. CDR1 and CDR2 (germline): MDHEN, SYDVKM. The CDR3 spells CASRENTGELFF. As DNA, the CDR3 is TGTGCCTCGCGGGAGAACACCGGGGAGCTGTTTTTT.

The CDR3 region has the DNA TGTGCCAGCAGCTTACGACAGGAGATTTCCTACTTAAACACTGAAGCTTTCTTT. Translating it yields CASSLRQEISYLNTEAFF. The rearrangement joins TRBV11-2 to TRBJ1-1; the D gene is possibly TRBD1 (6 bases). Germline CDR1 and CDR2: SGHAT and FQNNGV. The CDR3 spans 18 residues. The ends were cut back, 2 bases at V and 2 bases at J, with 21 bases in the middle.